This passage covers 10 T cell receptor beta chains from one sample sequenced in a study of OX40 agonist ivuxolimab in advanced cancers. The protocol was immunoSEQ multiplex PCR, while the TCRdb copy is restricted to in-frame clones and leaves out a portion. Of tens of thousands of clones in the sample, 70% to 80% were seen once. The specimen was CD4+ or CD8+ T cells sorted from blood, collected in a trial of the OX40 agonist ivuxolimab. These receptors came from an adult with an advanced solid tumor such as melanoma, head and neck, liver or kidney cancer.

The V call is TRBV19, the J call TRBJ2-5, with TRBD1 matching over 7 bases. The CDR3 length is 15 residues. Per the germline V gene, CDR1 is LNHDA and CDR2 is SQIVND (reference sequence). Losses at the gene ends were 5 bases for V and 2 bases for J; bases not matched to a gene: 8. This chain's CDR3 is CASSPGTVRQETQYF. The CDR3 nucleotides are TGTGCCAGTAGTCCCGGGACAGTCCGTCAAGAGACCCAGTACTTC.

The V gene is TRBV7-9, the J gene TRBJ2-2; D unresolved. The germline V and J ends were trimmed by 3 bases and 0 bases, with 8 bases remaining between them. Germline CDR1 and CDR2: SEHNR and FQNEAQ (reference sequence). The CDR3 runs to 15 residues. Here the CDR3 reads CASSFLLANTGELFF. CDR3 coding DNA: TGTGCCAGCAGCTTCTTGCTCGCGAACACCGGGGAGCTGTTTTTT.

The chain has TRBV7-8 and TRBJ1-6; TRBD1 is a possible D gene (6 bases). The ends were cut back, 5 bases at V and 8 bases at J, with 16 bases in the middle. The CDR3 has 15 residues. CDR1 and CDR2 from the germline V gene are SGHVS and FQNEAQ. CDR3 sequence (DNA): TGTGCCAGCAGCCCAGGACAGCGAGGGGATTCACCCCTCCACTTT. It encodes CASSPGQRGDSPLHF.

On this clone: The same CDR3 arises from other DNA sequences in this sample as well. This chain connects TRBV18 to TRBJ2-6; D is ambiguous. Germline V gives CDR1 KGHSH, CDR2 LQKENI. V gave up 2 bases and J gave up 4 bases, with 12 bases separating them. CDR3 length: 16 residues. CDR3 protein: CASSPDLVLGANVLTF. For the CDR3, the DNA is TGTGCCAGCTCACCAGACCTCGTGCTCGGGGCCAACGTCCTGACTTTC.

This sequence joins TRBV14 and TRBJ2-2, with D unresolved. Per germline, CDR1 SGHDN and CDR2 FVKESK. This CDR3 is built from 15 residues. Trimming took 2 bases from V and 4 from J, leaving 11 bases between them. CDR3 sequence reads: CASSQLISPTGELFF. The CDR3 region has the DNA TGTGCCAGCAGCCAACTAATTTCTCCCACCGGGGAGCTGTTTTTT.

This clone is a singleton in its sample. The chain joins TRBV7-9 to TRBJ2-5; D perhaps matches TRBD1 (7 bases). Germline assignment: CDR1 SEHNR and CDR2 FQNEAQ (reference sequence). This CDR3 has 16 amino acids. Trimming left V 6 bases short and J 5 bases short, with 22 bases between. The CDR3 protein is CASSKNSGGGGETQYF. CDR3 nucleotides: TGTGCCAGCAGTAAAAACTCAGGGGGAGGCGGGGAGACCCAGTACTTC.

This clone was recorded only once. This rearrangement joins TRBV9 to TRBJ2-3; maybe TRBD2 (6 bases). Deletions cut 0 bases from V and 2 bases from J, with 10 bases between. Germline assignment: CDR1 SGDLS and CDR2 YYNGEE. This CDR3 is 15 amino acids long. This CDR3 is CASSVEGGDTDTQYF. For the CDR3, the DNA is TGTGCCAGCAGCGTAGAAGGAGGGGACACAGATACGCAGTATTTT. The full variable domain, its missing parts supplied by reference TRBV9 and TRBJ2-3, is DSGVTQTPKHLITATGQRVTLRCSPRSGDLSVYWYQQSLDQGLQFLIQYYNGEERAKGNILERFSAQQFPDLHSELNLSSLELGDSALYFCASSVEGGDTDTQYFGPGTRLTVL.

V is TRBV6-1 and J is TRBJ2-5, with D perhaps TRBD1 (6 bases). Looked up from germline, CDR1 is MNHNS and CDR2 is SASEGT. The CDR3 length is 12 residues. V was pared by 8 bases and J by 2 bases, with 9 bases between. CDR3 sequence: CASRTEQETQYF. Written as DNA, the CDR3 is TGTGCCAGCCGGACAGAACAAGAGACCCAGTACTTC.

This sequence joins TRBV14 and TRBJ1-6; 7 bases map to TRBD1. The J segment lost 8 bases and the V segment lost 7 bases, leaving 5 bases of the junction unmatched. Germline CDR1 reads SGHDN; CDR2 reads FVKESK. CDR3 size: 13 residues. The CDR3 sequence is CASTRQGDSPLHF. The CDR3 coding sequence is TGTGCCAGCACTCGACAGGGTGATTCACCCCTCCACTTT.

The chain employs TRBV29-1 and TRBJ2-7; tentatively, D is TRBD2 (5 bases). From germline, CDR1 is SQVTM and CDR2 ANQGSEA. The V end was cut by 6 bases, the J end by 1 base, with 13 bases between. The CDR3 spans 13 residues. CDR3 bases: TGCAGCGTCGCAACAGCGGCTTCCTACGAGCAGTACTTC. It specifies CSVATAASYEQYF.